The 12 T cell receptor beta chains presented below share a single source sample, sequenced in a study of blood T cell repertoires in COVID-19. The protocol was immunoSEQ multiplex PCR, while the TCRdb copy is restricted to in-frame clones and leaves out a portion. The sample contains about 32,000 clones, roughly 85% of which appear only once. Material for sequencing was peripheral blood. The receptors were gathered from a woman aged 80 or over with active or convalescent COVID-19.

This chain connects TRBV6-5 to TRBJ1-1, with TRBD1 matching over 9 bases. Germline V gene sequence: CDR1 MNHEY, CDR2 SVGAGI. The ends lost 7 bases at V and 5 bases at J; junction bases unmatched: 8. This CDR3 is 14 amino acids long. CDR3 sequence: CASTRDRVVTEAFF. The CDR3 nucleotides are TGTGCCAGCACCAGGGACAGGGTGGTGACTGAAGCTTTCTTT.

The rearrangement links TRBV13 to TRBJ1-4; the match to TRBD1 covers 9 bases. The CDR3 is 14 amino acids. Per the germline V gene, CDR1 is PRHDT and CDR2 is FYEKMQ (reference sequence). V lost 5 bases to trimming and J lost 9 bases; unmatched junction nucleotides: 7. DNA of the CDR3: TGTGCCAGCAGCACCCGGGACAGGGCCCAAAAACTGTTTTTT. As protein: CASSTRDRAQKLFF.

The gene calls are TRBV19 and TRBJ1-6; 8 nucleotides agree with TRBD1. This CDR3 has 14 amino acids. With V trimmed by 5 bases and J by 7 bases, 4 bases remained unmatched. The V gene's germline CDR1 is LNHDA and CDR2 SQIVND (reference sequence). This chain's CDR3 is CASSSGTGNSPLHF. In DNA, the CDR3 is TGTGCCAGTAGTTCCGGGACAGGCAATTCACCCCTCCACTTT.

V and J are TRBV7-2 and TRBJ2-5; tentatively, D is TRBD1 (6 bases). From germline, CDR1 is SGHTA and CDR2 FQGNSA. The CDR3 sequence is 13 residues long. The V and J ends lost 6 bases and 5 bases respectively, with 13 bases between them. The CDR3 spells CASSNGQSETQYF. The CDR3 nucleotides read TGTGCCAGCAGTAACGGACAGAGCGAGACCCAGTACTTC.

V gene TRBV28 combines with J gene TRBJ1-4, with 7 bases matching TRBD1. Trimming removed 6 bases from V and 13 bases from J; junction bases left unmatched: 11. This CDR3 region has 13 residues. The germline V gene encodes CDR1 MDHEN and CDR2 SYDVKM. The CDR3 protein is CASSLGQTLGLFF. For the CDR3, the DNA is TGTGCCAGCAGCCTGGGACAGACTTTAGGACTGTTTTTT.

This sequence joins TRBV6-1 and TRBJ1-2; a possible D gene is TRBD1 (6 bases). This CDR3 has 13 amino acids. The V gene lost 1 base and the J gene lost 7 bases, with 10 bases spanning the gap. The germline gives CDR1 MNHNS, CDR2 SASEGT. CDR3 amino acids: CASSEEAGAGYTF. CDR3 coding DNA: TGTGCCAGCAGTGAAGAGGCAGGGGCTGGCTACACCTTC.

J is TRBJ1-1 and V is TRBV5-1; 7 bases are a match to TRBD1. The CDR3 totals 14 residues. Losses at the gene ends were 4 bases for V and 4 bases for J; bases not matched to a gene: 7. Germline loops: CDR1 SGHRS, CDR2 YFSETQ. The CDR3 sequence: CASSLMDRSTEAFF. The CDR3 DNA sequence: TGCGCCAGCAGCCTTATGGACAGGAGCACTGAAGCTTTCTTT.

The rearrangement joins TRBV28 to TRBJ2-7; 15 nucleotides align to TRBD2. Germline loops: CDR1 MDHEN, CDR2 SYDVKM. The V gene end was trimmed by 3 bases and the J gene end by 7 bases; junction bases not matched to a gene: 10. CDR3 length: 17 residues. DNA for the CDR3: TGTGCCAGCAGTTTCGATGGGACTAGCGGGAGGCGGCGGGAGCAGTACTTC. It specifies CASSFDGTSGRRREQYF. Filled out from reference TRBV28 and TRBJ2-7, the complete variable domain reads DVKVTQSSRYLVKRTGEKVFLECVQDMDHENMFWYRQDPGLGLRLIYFSYDVKMKEKGDIPEGYSVSREKKERFSLILESASTNQTSMYLCASSFDGTSGRRREQYFGPGTRLTVT.

This clone has a single count. The rearrangement uses TRBV19 and TRBJ2-3; 7 positions match TRBD2. Germline-derived CDR1 and CDR2 are LNHDA and SQIVND (reference sequence). This CDR3 contains 17 residues. V lost 3 bases and J lost 0; bases outside the gene matches: 9. The CDR3 sequence: CASSINLAADSTDTQYF. CDR3 in DNA: TGTGCCAGTAGTATTAACCTAGCGGCGGATAGCACAGATACGCAGTATTTT.

This chain joins TRBV7-2 and TRBJ1-4, with TRBD1 matching over 7 bases. The germline gives CDR1 SGHTA, CDR2 FQGNSA. This CDR3 has 12 residues. V shed 5 bases, J shed 10 bases, and the junction held 4 bases outside the gene matches. The CDR3 bases are TGTGCCAGCAGCCCTCAGGGGGGAAAACTGTTTTTT. Its translation: CASSPQGGKLFF.

The chain carries TRBV3-1 (or the pseudogene TRBV3-2) and TRBJ2-5; 11 nucleotides match TRBD2. This CDR3 region has 15 residues. Germline V gene data show CDR1 as LGHDT and CDR2 as YNNKEL (reference sequence). The trim removed 4 bases at V and 5 bases at J, leaving 6 bases unmatched. CDR3 bases: TGTGCCAGCAGCCCACTAGCGGGAGTAGGCGAGACCCAGTACTTC. Protein sequence: CASSPLAGVGETQYF.

The chain recombines TRBV19 with TRBJ1-2; the match to TRBD1 covers 7 bases. Germline V gene data show CDR1 as LNHDA and CDR2 as SQIVND (reference sequence). Trimming at V came to 7 bases and at J to 3 bases, leaving 5 bases not matched to a gene. This CDR3 has 13 amino acids. The CDR3, as DNA: TGTGCCAGTACCGGGACAGACTACTATGGCTACACCTTC. This gives the protein CASTGTDYYGYTF. The complete variable domain, with remaining parts taken from reference TRBV19 and TRBJ1-2, reads DGGITQSPKYLFRKEGQNVTLSCEQNLNHDAMYWYRQDPGQGLRLIYYSQIVNDFQKGDIAEGYSVSREKKESFPLTVTSAQKNPTAFYLCASTGTDYYGYTFGSGTRLTVV.